This record looks at one T cell receptor (beta chain) sequence and its context. The data stem from a study of glioma-infiltrating T cells after dendritic cell vaccination. Study in general: Glioblastoma patients came from Phase I and II dendritic cell vaccination trials.

In germline, CDR1 is SGHNT, CDR2 YYREEE (reference sequence). The CDR3 loop spans 13 amino acids. Trimming pared 1 base from V and 5 bases from J, leaving 10 bases between. Primers: 60 V beta forward and 13 J beta reverse. Profiled with immunoSEQ multiplex PCR; TCRdb holds only in-frame clones, not every one. In the table there are under 100,000 clones, 70% to 90% of which are singletons. This material consisted of blood, taken before dendritic cell vaccination. This chain uses TRBV5-4 with TRBJ2-7; D is undetermined. The receptor was isolated from a human donor with glioblastoma. The CDR3 nucleotides are TGTGCCAGCAGCTTGCGGATTCGGGACGAGCAGTACTTC. Encoded protein: CASSLRIRDEQYF.